This entry lists 8 T cell receptor beta chains sequenced from one sample in a study of neurological immune-mediated disorders. TCRdb processed the 5' RACE reads anew with MiXCR; each CDR3 protein has one entry. The sample holds roughly 62,000 distinct CDR3 sequences; about an eighth are singletons and the top ten take about 2%. Sequences were obtained from PBMCs. These receptors came from a man aged 55 to 70 in good health.

This clonotype was recorded at least ten times. This chain uses TRBV5-1 with TRBJ2-5; D perhaps matches TRBD2 (6 bases). This CDR3 contains 13 residues. Germline V gene data show CDR1 as SGHRS and CDR2 as YFSETQ. Trimming removed 2 bases at V and 3 bases at J, with 8 bases between. CDR3 in amino acids: CASSFGGEETQYF. In DNA, the CDR3 is TGCGCCAGCAGCTTTGGCGGGGAAGAGACCCAGTACTTC.

Ten or more counts support this clonotype. Here the CDR3 reads CASSRLDSPLHF. CDR3 nucleotide sequence: TGTGCCAGCAGTAGACTAGATTCACCCCTCCACTTT. This chain links TRBV9 with TRBJ1-6; D ambiguous. In germline, CDR1 is SGDLS, CDR2 YYNGEE. Trimming left V 5 bases short and J 8 bases short, with 8 bases between. The CDR3 contains 12 residues.

At least ten counts were recorded for this clonotype. The chain joins TRBV12-3 or TRBV12-4 to TRBJ2-2; a weak D match, TRBD2 (6 bases). The CDR3 is 14 amino acids. V was trimmed by 3 bases and J by 2 bases, leaving 7 bases between them. CDR3: CASSFAGNTGELFF. The DNA for the CDR3 is TGTGCCAGCAGTTTCGCGGGAAACACCGGGGAGCTGTTTTTT.

This clonotype was detected many times. This chain links TRBV7-2 with TRBJ1-4, with D possibly being TRBD1 (5 bases). CDR1 and CDR2 from the germline V gene are SGHTA and FQGNSA. The CDR3 consists of 16 residues. Trimming cost V 5 bases and J 2 bases, with 15 bases left between them. CDR3 sequence reads: CASSPGGGRTNEKLFF. CDR3 DNA: TGTGCCAGCAGCCCCGGTGGGGGTCGGACTAATGAAAAACTGTTTTTT.

This clonotype showed up many times. The rearrangement uses TRBV7-2 and TRBJ1-4, with D perhaps TRBD1 (5 bases). From germline, CDR1 is SGHTA and CDR2 FQGNSA. Trimming shortened V by 4 bases and J by 4 bases, and 13 bases separated the two germline ends. This CDR3 region has 15 residues. CDR3 DNA: TGTGCCAGCAGCTCCACGACAGCAGATAATGAAAAACTGTTTTTT. Residues: CASSSTTADNEKLFF.

This clonotype was detected ten times or more. V gene TRBV7-2 combines with J gene TRBJ2-3; D gene uncertain. The CDR3 extends over 14 amino acids. Deletions cut 5 bases from V and 1 base from J, with 10 bases between. Germline V gene data show CDR1 as SGHTA and CDR2 as FQGNSA. CDR3: CASSPPLGTDTQYF. CDR3 in DNA: TGTGCCAGCAGCCCCCCTTTGGGCACAGATACGCAGTATTTT.

This clonotype turned up a few times. At one end the junction does not follow the germline gene, possibly because of a read error. The rearrangement uses TRBV10-3 and TRBJ1-2; D is possibly TRBD1 (6 bases). Per the germline V gene, CDR1 is ENHRY and CDR2 is SYGVKD. The CDR3 has 15 amino acids. The DNA of the CDR3 is TGTGCTATCAGTGAGGGTGTCAGGGGAGACTATGGCCACACCTTC. It encodes CAISEGVRGDYGHTF.

This clonotype was observed at least ten times. J is TRBJ1-1 and V is TRBV28; the D is unclear. The CDR3 extends over 14 amino acids. Germline loops: CDR1 MDHEN, CDR2 SYDVKM. Trimming cost V 6 bases and J 0 bases, with 11 bases left between them. The CDR3 spells CASSSPGVNTEAFF. Written as DNA, the CDR3 is TGTGCCAGCAGCTCACCAGGTGTGAACACTGAAGCTTTCTTT.